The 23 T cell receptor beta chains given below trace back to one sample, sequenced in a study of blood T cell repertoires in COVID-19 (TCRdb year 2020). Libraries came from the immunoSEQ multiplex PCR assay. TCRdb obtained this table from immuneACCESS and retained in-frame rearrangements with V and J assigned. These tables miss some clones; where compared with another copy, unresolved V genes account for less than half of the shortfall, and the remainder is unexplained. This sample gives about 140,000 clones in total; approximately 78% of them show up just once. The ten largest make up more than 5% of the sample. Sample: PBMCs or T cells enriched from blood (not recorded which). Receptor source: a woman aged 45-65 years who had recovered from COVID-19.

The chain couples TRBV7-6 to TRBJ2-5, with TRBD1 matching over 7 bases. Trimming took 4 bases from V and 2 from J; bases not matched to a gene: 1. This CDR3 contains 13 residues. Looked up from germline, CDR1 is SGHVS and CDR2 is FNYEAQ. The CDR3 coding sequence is TGTGCCAGCAGCTCGGGACAGCAAGAGACCCAGTACTTC. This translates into CASSSGQQETQYF.

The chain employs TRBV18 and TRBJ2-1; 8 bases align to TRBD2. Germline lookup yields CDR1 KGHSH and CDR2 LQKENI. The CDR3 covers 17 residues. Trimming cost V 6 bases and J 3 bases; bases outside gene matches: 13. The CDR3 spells CASSQDGGAKFYNEQFF. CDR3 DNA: TGTGCCAGCTCTCAGGACGGGGGGGCTAAATTCTACAATGAGCAGTTCTTC.

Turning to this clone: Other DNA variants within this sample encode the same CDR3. CDR3 in DNA: TGCGCCAGCAGCTTGGCTCTAGCGGGGCTCTACGAGCAGTACTTC. Amino acids: CASSLALAGLYEQYF. The J gene is TRBJ2-7, the V gene TRBV5-1; TRBD2 aligns across 9 bases. The CDR3 is 15 residues long. The V segment lost 0 bases and the J segment 3 bases; nucleotides outside the gene matches: 4. The germline V gene encodes CDR1 SGHRS and CDR2 YFSETQ.

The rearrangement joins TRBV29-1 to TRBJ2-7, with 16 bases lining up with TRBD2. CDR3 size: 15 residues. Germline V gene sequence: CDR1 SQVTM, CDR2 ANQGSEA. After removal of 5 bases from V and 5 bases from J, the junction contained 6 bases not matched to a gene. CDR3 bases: TGCAGCGTTAAGGGGACTAGCGGGGGGGACCACGAGCAGTACTTC. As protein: CSVKGTSGGDHEQYF.

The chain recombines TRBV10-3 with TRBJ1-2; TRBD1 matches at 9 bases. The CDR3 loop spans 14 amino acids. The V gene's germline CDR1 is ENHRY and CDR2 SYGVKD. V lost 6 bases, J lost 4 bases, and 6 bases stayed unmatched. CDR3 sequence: CAIRRGQGGYGYTF. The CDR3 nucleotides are TGTGCCATCAGGCGGGGACAGGGTGGCTATGGCTACACCTTC.

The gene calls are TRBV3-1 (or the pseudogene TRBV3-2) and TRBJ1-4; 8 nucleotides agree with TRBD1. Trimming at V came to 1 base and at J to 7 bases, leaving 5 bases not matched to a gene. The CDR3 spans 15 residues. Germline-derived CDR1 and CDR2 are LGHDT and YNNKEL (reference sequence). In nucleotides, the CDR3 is TGTGCCAGCAGCCAAGTCCCAGGGGGCAGTGAAAAACTGTTTTTT. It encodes CASSQVPGGSEKLFF.

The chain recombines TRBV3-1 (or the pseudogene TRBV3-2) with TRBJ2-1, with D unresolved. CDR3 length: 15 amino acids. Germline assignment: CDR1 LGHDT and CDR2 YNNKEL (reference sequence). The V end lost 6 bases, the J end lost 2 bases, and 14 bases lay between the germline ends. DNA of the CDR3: TGTGCCAGCAGTGGCGGCGGATCAGCCTACAATGAGCAGTTCTTC. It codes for CASSGGGSAYNEQFF.

CDR3 DNA: TGTGCCAGCGCAAGTCGGGGAAACTATGGCTACACCTTC. Its protein product is CASASRGNYGYTF. The chain employs TRBV5-5 and TRBJ1-2; no firm D call. The germline CDR1 and CDR2 sequences are SGHKS and YYEKEE (reference sequence). The CDR3 length is 13 residues. Trimming left V 7 bases short and J 2 bases short, with 12 bases between. Looking up the rest from reference TRBV5-5 and TRBJ1-2 gives the full variable domain: DAGVTQSPTHLIKTRGQQVTLRCSPISGHKSVSWYQQVLGQGPQFIFQYYEKEERGRGNFPDRFSARQFPNYSSELNVNALLLGDSALYLCASASRGNYGYTFGSGTRLTVV.

The DNA of the CDR3 is TGTGCCAGTCGGACAGTCCCTTCTAACTATGGCTACACCTTC. Amino acids: CASRTVPSNYGYTF. The genes are TRBV19 and TRBJ1-2, with D possibly TRBD1 on 6 matching bases. CDR1 and CDR2 from the germline V gene are LNHDA and SQIVND (reference sequence). The CDR3 has 14 residues. V was pared by 8 bases and J by 0 bases, with 13 bases between.

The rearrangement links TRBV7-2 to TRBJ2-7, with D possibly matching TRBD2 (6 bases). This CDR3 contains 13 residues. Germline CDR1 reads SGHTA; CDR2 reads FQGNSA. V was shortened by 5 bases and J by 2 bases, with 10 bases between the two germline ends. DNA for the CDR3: TGTGCCAGCAGCCCGTCGGGGGCCTACGAGCAGTACTTC. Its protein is CASSPSGAYEQYF.

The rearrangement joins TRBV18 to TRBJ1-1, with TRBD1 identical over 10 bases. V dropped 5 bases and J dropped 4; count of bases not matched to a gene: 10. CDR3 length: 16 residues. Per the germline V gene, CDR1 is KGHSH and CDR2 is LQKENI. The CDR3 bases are TGTGCCAGCTCAGGGAGACAGGGGGCGCCGGTCACTGAAGCTTTCTTT. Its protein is CASSGRQGAPVTEAFF.

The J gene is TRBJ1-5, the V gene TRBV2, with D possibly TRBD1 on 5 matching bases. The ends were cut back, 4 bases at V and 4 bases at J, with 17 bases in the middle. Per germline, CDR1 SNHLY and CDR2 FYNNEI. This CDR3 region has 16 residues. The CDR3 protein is CASSGGRPDRNQPQHF. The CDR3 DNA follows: TGTGCCAGCAGTGGGGGCAGGCCCGATAGAAATCAGCCCCAGCATTTT.

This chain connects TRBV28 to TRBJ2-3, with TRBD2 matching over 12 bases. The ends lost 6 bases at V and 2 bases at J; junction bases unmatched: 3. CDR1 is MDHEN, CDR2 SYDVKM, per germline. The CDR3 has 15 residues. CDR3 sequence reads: CASSGLAGPTDTQYF. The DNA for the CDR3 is TGTGCCAGCAGCGGACTAGCGGGGCCCACAGATACGCAGTATTTT.

The CDR3 loop is CASSPGGPPFDNQPQHF. For the CDR3, the DNA is TGTGCCAGCAGCCCCGGCGGTCCGCCTTTCGATAATCAGCCCCAGCATTTT. The V call is TRBV5-8, the J call TRBJ1-5; D remains unclear. With 4 bases removed from V and 4 bases from J, the gap between germline ends came to 21 bases. This CDR3 region has 17 residues. Germline loops: CDR1 SGHTS, CDR2 YDEGEE.

CDR3 in amino acids: CASSTPGRGGYEQYF. CDR3 bases: TGTGCCAGCAGTACCCCAGGGCGCGGGGGGTACGAGCAGTACTTC. The chain combines TRBV5-8 with TRBJ2-7, with TRBD2 identical over 8 bases. The CDR3 sequence is 15 residues long. Unmatched junction bases numbered 11, after V lost 5 bases and J lost 4 bases. CDR1 and CDR2 (germline): SGHTS, YDEGEE.

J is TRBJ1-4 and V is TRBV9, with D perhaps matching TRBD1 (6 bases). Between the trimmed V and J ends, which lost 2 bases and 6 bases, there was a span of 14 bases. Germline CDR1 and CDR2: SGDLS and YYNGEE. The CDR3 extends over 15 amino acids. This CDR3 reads CASSVTGSRDEKLFF. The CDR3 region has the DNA TGTGCCAGCAGCGTCACAGGGTCTCGGGATGAAAAACTGTTTTTT.

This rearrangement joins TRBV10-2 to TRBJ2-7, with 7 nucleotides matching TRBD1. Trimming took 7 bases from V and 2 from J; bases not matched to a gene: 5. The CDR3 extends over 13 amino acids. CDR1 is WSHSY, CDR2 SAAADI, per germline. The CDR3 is CASMRQGAYEQYV. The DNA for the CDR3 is TGCGCCAGCATGAGACAGGGTGCCTACGAGCAGTACGTC.

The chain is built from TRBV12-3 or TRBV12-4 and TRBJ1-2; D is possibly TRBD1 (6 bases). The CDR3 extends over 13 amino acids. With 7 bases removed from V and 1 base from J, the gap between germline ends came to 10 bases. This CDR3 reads CASKDSGNYGYTF. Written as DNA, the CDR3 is TGTGCCAGCAAGGACAGCGGTAACTATGGCTACACCTTC.

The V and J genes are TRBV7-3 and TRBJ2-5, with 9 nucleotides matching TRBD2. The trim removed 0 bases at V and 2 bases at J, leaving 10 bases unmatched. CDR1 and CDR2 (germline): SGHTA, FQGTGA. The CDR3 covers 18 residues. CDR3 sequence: CASSLTPVQAGGQETQYF. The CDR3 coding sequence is TGTGCCAGCAGCTTAACTCCTGTCCAGGCGGGGGGGCAAGAGACCCAGTACTTC.

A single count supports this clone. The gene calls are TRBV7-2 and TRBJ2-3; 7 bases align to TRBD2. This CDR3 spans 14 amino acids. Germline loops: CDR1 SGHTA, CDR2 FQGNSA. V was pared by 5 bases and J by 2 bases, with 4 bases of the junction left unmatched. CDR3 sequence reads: CASSRSGATDTQYF. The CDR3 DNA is TGTGCCAGCAGCCGCAGCGGGGCCACAGATACGCAGTATTTT. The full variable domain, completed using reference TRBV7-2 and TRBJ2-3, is GAGVSQSPSNKVTEKGKDVELRCDPISGHTALYWYRQSLGQGLEFLIYFQGNSAPDKSGLPSDRFSAERTGGSVSTLTIQRTQQEDSAVYLCASSRSGATDTQYFGPGTRLTVL.

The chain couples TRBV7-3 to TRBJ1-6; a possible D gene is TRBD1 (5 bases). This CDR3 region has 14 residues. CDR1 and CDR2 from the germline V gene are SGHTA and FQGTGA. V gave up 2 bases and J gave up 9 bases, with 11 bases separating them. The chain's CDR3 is CASSLGQGISPLHF. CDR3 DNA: TGTGCCAGCAGCTTAGGGCAGGGAATTTCACCCCTCCACTTT.

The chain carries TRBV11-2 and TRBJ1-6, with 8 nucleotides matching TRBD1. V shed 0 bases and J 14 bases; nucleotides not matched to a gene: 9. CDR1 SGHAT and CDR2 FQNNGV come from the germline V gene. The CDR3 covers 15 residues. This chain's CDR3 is CASSLDLQGDLSLHF. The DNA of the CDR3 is TGTGCCAGCAGCTTAGATTTACAGGGGGATTTATCCCTCCACTTT.

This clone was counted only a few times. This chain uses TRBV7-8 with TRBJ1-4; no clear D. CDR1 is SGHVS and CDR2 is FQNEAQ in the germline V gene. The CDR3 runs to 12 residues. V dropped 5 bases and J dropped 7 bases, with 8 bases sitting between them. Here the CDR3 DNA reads TGTGCCAGCAGCCCCAGAAGTGAAAAACTGTTTTTT. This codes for CASSPRSEKLFF.